Listed here are 21 T cell receptor beta chains from one sample, sequenced in a study of identical twins. MiXCR, applied by TCRdb to the 5' RACE reads, yields one record per CDR3 protein. The sample records some 630,000 distinct CDR3 sequences, just over 7% being singletons. These sequences were also reported in another study, on yellow fever vaccine responses in identical twins.

The material sequenced was PBMCs. These receptors were collected from a woman younger than 35 in good health.

A few counts support this clonotype. The rearrangement joins TRBV27 to TRBJ1-1; possibly TRBD1 for D (5 bases). Between the trimmed V and J ends, which lost 4 bases and 6 bases, there was a span of 12 bases. This CDR3 is built from 13 residues. The germline V gene has CDR1 MNHEY and CDR2 SMNVEV (reference sequence). For the CDR3, the DNA is TGTGCCAGCAGTTCCGTGGGGCATCCTGAAGCTTTCTTT. It is translated as CASSSVGHPEAFF.

The sample holds many counts of this clonotype. The rearrangement uses TRBV7-8 and TRBJ2-1; 9 bases map to TRBD1. The J segment lost 3 bases and the V segment lost 2 bases, leaving 5 bases of the junction unmatched. The CDR3 covers 16 residues. CDR1 is SGHVS and CDR2 is FQNEAQ in the germline V gene. CDR3 residues: CASSLISDRGYNEQFF. The CDR3 nucleotides are TGTGCCAGCAGCTTAATATCGGACAGGGGCTACAATGAGCAGTTCTTC.

The chain employs TRBV12-3 or TRBV12-4 and TRBJ2-2; D is ambiguous. The CDR3 contains 16 residues. V was cut by 6 bases and J by 2 bases, with 16 bases left in between. For the CDR3, the DNA is TGTGCCAGCAGGCCCCAAACTACCATAAACACCGGGGAGCTGTTTTTT. Protein: CASRPQTTINTGELFF.

This clonotype was seen a few times. The chain employs TRBV12-3 or TRBV12-4 and TRBJ2-5; 8 bases align to TRBD1. Trimming at V came to 0 bases and at J to 5 bases, leaving 5 bases not matched to a gene. The CDR3 sequence is 15 residues long. CDR3 region: CASSLARDRRETQYF. The CDR3 nucleotides are TGTGCCAGCAGTTTAGCTCGGGACAGGAGGGAGACCCAGTACTTC.

The CDR3: CASSLMQEGTGNYGYTF. CDR3 DNA: TGTGCCAGCAGCTTAATGCAGGAGGGTACGGGGAACTATGGCTACACCTTC. The chain joins TRBV7-2 to TRBJ1-2; D gene ambiguous. V was clipped by 2 bases and J by 2 bases, with 18 bases between them. The CDR3 extends over 17 amino acids. Germline values: CDR1 SGHTA, CDR2 FQGNSA.

The chain is built from TRBV4-1 and TRBJ2-1; TRBD2 matches at 9 bases. CDR1 and CDR2 from the germline V gene are MGHRA and YSYEKL. This CDR3 comprises 13 residues. V lost 4 bases and J lost 8; bases outside the gene matches: 3. The CDR3 here is CASSPGGGDEQFF. CDR3 nucleotide sequence: TGCGCCAGCAGCCCGGGCGGGGGGGATGAGCAGTTCTTC.

In this sample, this clonotype turned up many times. This chain joins TRBV14 and TRBJ2-3; D unclear. The CDR3 runs 12 residues. CDR1 is SGHDN and CDR2 is FVKESK in the germline V gene. V lost 5 bases and J lost 7, with 10 bases in between. CDR3 DNA: TGTGCCAGCAGCGATTCGGGTAATACGCAGTATTTT. Encoded protein: CASSDSGNTQYF. Looking up the rest from reference TRBV14 and TRBJ2-3 gives the full variable domain: EAGVTQFPSHSVIEKGQTVTLRCDPISGHDNLYWYRRVMGKEIKFLLHFVKESKQDESGMPNNRFLAERTGGTYSTLKVQPAELEDSGVYFCASSDSGNTQYFGPGTRLTVL.

This clonotype has ten or more counts. The genes are TRBV20-1 and TRBJ2-1, with 7 bases aligning to TRBD2. This CDR3 contains 14 residues. The germline gives CDR1 DFQATT, CDR2 SNEGSKA (reference sequence). Trimming at V came to 5 bases and at J to 1 base, leaving 5 bases not matched to a gene. The CDR3: CSAGPSGSYNEQFF. The DNA of the CDR3 is TGCAGTGCTGGCCCTAGCGGTTCCTACAATGAGCAGTTCTTC.

The rearrangement uses TRBV19 and TRBJ2-3; a possible D gene is TRBD2 (5 bases). Trimming pared 5 bases from V and 1 base from J, leaving 10 bases between. Germline CDR1 and CDR2: LNHDA and SQIVND (reference sequence). This CDR3 has 14 residues. CDR3 region: CASSGGFGTDTQYF. The CDR3 DNA reads as TGTGCCAGTAGTGGCGGGTTCGGCACAGATACGCAGTATTTT. Variable domain in full (rest from reference TRBV19 and TRBJ2-3): DGGITQSPKYLFRKEGQNVTLSCEQNLNHDAMYWYRQDPGQGLRLIYYSQIVNDFQKGDIAEGYSVSREKKESFPLTVTSAQKNPTAFYLCASSGGFGTDTQYFGPGTRLTVL.

This clonotype was seen more than once but under ten times. The CDR3 nucleotides read TGTGCCAGCAGCCACCAGGACACACGACGCTCCTACAATGAGCAGTTCTTC. Translated: CASSHQDTRRSYNEQFF. The V and J genes are TRBV7-6 and TRBJ2-1; possible D gene TRBD1, 5 bases. The germline CDR1 and CDR2 sequences are SGHVS and FNYEAQ. V was trimmed by 5 bases and J by 0 bases, leaving 17 bases between them. There are 17 residues in the CDR3.

The sample holds many counts of this clonotype. The J gene is TRBJ2-5, the V gene TRBV10-3, with D perhaps assigned TRBD1 or TRBD2 (5 bases each). The CDR3 runs to 15 residues. Germline CDR1 ENHRY, CDR2 SYGVKD. Trimming took 4 bases from V and 2 from J, leaving 14 bases between them. The CDR3 region has the DNA TGTGCCATCAGTGGAGGGGCAGCAATACAAGAGACCCAGTACTTC. This translates into CAISGGAAIQETQYF.

This clonotype was observed at least ten times. The chain recombines TRBV27 with TRBJ2-1; 10 nucleotides line up with TRBD1. CDR1 and CDR2 (germline): MNHEY, SMNVEV (reference sequence). V gave up 8 bases and J gave up 7 bases; unmatched junction bases: 14. The CDR3 loop spans 16 amino acids. DNA of the CDR3: TGTGCCAGCGGCATCTTTCCGACAGGGGGCTCGAATGAGCAGTTCTTC. Residues: CASGIFPTGGSNEQFF.

The genes are TRBV12-3 or TRBV12-4 and TRBJ2-1; TRBD2 matches 8 bases. V gave up 7 bases and J gave up 10 bases; unmatched junction bases: 6. CDR3 size: 12 residues. The CDR3 reads CASTTGGGEQFF. The CDR3 DNA reads TGTGCCAGCACAACCGGGGGGGGGGAGCAGTTCTTC.

The chain uses TRBV24-1 and TRBJ2-3; D not certain. The V end lost 1 base, the J end lost 7 bases, and 2 bases lay between the germline ends. The CDR3 contains 11 residues. CDR1 and CDR2 from the germline V gene are KGHDR and SFDVKD. CDR3 amino acids: CATSDFYTQYF. CDR3 DNA: TGTGCCACCAGTGATTTCTATACGCAGTATTTT.

Ten or more counts support this clonotype. V gene TRBV14 combines with J gene TRBJ2-1; 11 nucleotides line up with TRBD1. V lost 2 bases and J lost 6; bases outside the gene matches: 6. This CDR3 comprises 16 residues. CDR1 SGHDN and CDR2 FVKESK come from the germline V gene. The CDR3, as DNA: TGTGCCAGCAGCCAATGGGGACAGGGGGGAGGCAATGAGCAGTTCTTC. This sequence encodes CASSQWGQGGGNEQFF.

In its sample, this clonotype was seen a few times. The V call is TRBV6-1, the J call TRBJ2-3; D gene ambiguous. Germline V CDR1 and CDR2: MNHNS, SASEGT. CDR3 length equals 14 residues. The V end was cut by 7 bases, the J end by 2 bases, with 13 bases between. CDR3 sequence (DNA): TGTGCCAGCAAGGGCAGGAGTTACACAGATACGCAGTATTTT. The encoded protein is CASKGRSYTDTQYF.

J is TRBJ1-6 and V is TRBV5-6, with unresolved D. Trimming removed 1 base from V and 3 bases from J, with 8 bases in between. Germline assignment: CDR1 SGHDT and CDR2 YYEEEE. The CDR3 spans 15 residues. The CDR3 protein is CASSLTGIYNSPLHF. The DNA for the CDR3 is TGTGCCAGCAGCTTGACGGGGATCTATAATTCACCCCTCCACTTT.

In its sample, this clonotype was seen many times. The genes are TRBV27 and TRBJ1-2; a possible D gene is TRBD1 (5 bases). The CDR3 is 17 amino acids. CDR1 and CDR2 (germline): MNHEY, SMNVEV (reference sequence). Trimming left V 6 bases short and J 4 bases short, with 24 bases between. CDR3 region: CASRRSGVGPRRYGYTF. CDR3 DNA: TGTGCCAGCAGACGATCCGGGGTGGGGCCACGTCGCTATGGCTACACCTTC.

The V gene is TRBV27, the J gene TRBJ1-3; TRBD1 might be the D (6 bases). The V gene's germline CDR1 is MNHEY and CDR2 SMNVEV (reference sequence). The CDR3 is 13 residues long. V was cut by 4 bases and J by 4 bases, with 8 bases left in between. CDR3 in amino acids: CASSSGVGNTIYF. For the CDR3, the DNA is TGTGCCAGCAGTTCAGGGGTCGGAAACACCATATATTTT.

In this sample, this clonotype turned up a few times. CDR3 residues: CASSFGGRQLQETQYF. The CDR3 DNA sequence: TGTGCCAGCAGTTTCGGGGGCAGGCAACTTCAAGAGACCCAGTACTTC. V gene TRBV27 combines with J gene TRBJ2-5; the D gene could be TRBD1 or TRBD2 (6 bases each). The CDR3 runs to 16 residues. V was pared by 3 bases and J by 2 bases, with 16 bases between. Per germline, CDR1 MNHEY and CDR2 SMNVEV (reference sequence).

This clonotype was observed many times. This chain connects TRBV12-3 or TRBV12-4 to TRBJ1-1; TRBD1 agrees at 7 bases. Losses at the gene ends were 4 bases for V and 4 bases for J; bases not matched to a gene: 12. The CDR3 length is 16 residues. This CDR3 is CASSSTGPLWGTEAFF. The DNA for the CDR3 is TGTGCCAGCAGTTCGACAGGGCCGCTCTGGGGCACTGAAGCTTTCTTT.